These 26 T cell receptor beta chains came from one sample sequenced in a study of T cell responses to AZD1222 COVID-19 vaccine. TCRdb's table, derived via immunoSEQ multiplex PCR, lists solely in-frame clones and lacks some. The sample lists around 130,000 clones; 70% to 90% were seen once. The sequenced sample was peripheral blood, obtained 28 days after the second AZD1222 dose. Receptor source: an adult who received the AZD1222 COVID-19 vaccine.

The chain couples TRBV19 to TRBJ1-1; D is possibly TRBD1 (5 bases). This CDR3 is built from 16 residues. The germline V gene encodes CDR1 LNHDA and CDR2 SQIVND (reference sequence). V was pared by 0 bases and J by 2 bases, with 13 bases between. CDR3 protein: CASSIDPRDHNTEAFF. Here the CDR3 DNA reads TGTGCCAGTAGTATAGATCCGCGGGACCATAACACTGAAGCTTTCTTT.

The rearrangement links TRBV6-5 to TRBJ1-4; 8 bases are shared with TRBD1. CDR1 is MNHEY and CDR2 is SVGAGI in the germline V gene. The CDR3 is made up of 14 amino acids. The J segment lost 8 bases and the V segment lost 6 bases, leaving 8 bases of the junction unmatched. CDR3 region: CASREGQDGEKLFF. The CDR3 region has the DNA TGTGCCAGCAGGGAGGGACAGGACGGGGAAAAACTGTTTTTT.

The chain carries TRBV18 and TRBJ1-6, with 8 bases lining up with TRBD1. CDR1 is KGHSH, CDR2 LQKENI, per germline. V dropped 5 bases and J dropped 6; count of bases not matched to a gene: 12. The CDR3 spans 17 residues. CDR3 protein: CASSSSPRQGANSPLHF. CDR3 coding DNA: TGTGCCAGCTCATCAAGCCCTCGGCAGGGGGCTAATTCACCCCTCCACTTT.

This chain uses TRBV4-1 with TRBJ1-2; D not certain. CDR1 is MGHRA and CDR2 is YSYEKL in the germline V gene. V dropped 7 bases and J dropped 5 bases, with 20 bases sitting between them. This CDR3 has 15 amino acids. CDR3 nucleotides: TGCGCCAGCACCCGCGACAATAAGGACGGTTATGGCTACACCTTC. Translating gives CASTRDNKDGYGYTF.

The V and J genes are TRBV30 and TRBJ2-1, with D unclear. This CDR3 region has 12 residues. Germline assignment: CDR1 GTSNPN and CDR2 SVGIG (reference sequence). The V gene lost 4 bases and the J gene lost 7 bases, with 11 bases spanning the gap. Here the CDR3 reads CAWNPTRNEQFF. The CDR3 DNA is TGTGCCTGGAATCCTACCAGGAATGAGCAGTTCTTC. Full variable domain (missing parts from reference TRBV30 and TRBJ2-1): SQTIHQWPATLVQPVGSPLSLECTVEGTSNPNLYWYRQAAGRGLQLLFYSVGIGQISSEVPQNLSASRPQDRQFILSSKKLLLSDSGFYLCAWNPTRNEQFFGPGTRLTVL.

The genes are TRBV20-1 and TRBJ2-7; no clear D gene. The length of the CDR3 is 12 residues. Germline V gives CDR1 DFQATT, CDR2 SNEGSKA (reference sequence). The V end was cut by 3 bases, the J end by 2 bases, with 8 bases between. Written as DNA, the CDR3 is TGCAGTGCTAGTGGACGGACCTACGAGCAGTACTTC. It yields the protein CSASGRTYEQYF.

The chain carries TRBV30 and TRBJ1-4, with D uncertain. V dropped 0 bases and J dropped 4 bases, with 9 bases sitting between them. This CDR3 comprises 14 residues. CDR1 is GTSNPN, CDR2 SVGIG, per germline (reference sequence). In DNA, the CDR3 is TGTGCCTGGAGTGTATTAACAGTTAATGAAAAACTGTTTTTT. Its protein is CAWSVLTVNEKLFF.

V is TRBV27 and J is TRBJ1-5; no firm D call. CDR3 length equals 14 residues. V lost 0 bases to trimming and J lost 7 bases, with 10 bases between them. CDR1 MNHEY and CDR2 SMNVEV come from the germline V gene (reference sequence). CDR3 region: CASSLSRAGQPQHF. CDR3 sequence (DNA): TGTGCCAGCAGTTTATCCCGCGCGGGCCAGCCCCAGCATTTT.

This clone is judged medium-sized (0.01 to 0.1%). Here the CDR3 DNA reads TGTGCCAGCAGTTACTCCTCCGGGGGCGGCTACGAGCAGTACTTC. Encoded protein: CASSYSSGGGYEQYF. This chain links TRBV6-2 or TRBV6-3 with TRBJ2-7; possibly TRBD1 or TRBD2 for D (6 bases each). The germline V gene has CDR1 MNHEY and CDR2 SVGEGT. Trimming left V 0 bases short and J 3 bases short, with 12 bases between. The CDR3 extends over 15 amino acids.

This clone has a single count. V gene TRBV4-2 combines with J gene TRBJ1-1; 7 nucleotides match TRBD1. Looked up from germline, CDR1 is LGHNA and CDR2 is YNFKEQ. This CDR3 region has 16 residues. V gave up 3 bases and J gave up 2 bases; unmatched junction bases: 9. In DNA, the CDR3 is TGTGCCAGCAGCCACCCAGGGGGGGGCACCAACACTGAAGCTTTCTTT. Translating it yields CASSHPGGGTNTEAFF.

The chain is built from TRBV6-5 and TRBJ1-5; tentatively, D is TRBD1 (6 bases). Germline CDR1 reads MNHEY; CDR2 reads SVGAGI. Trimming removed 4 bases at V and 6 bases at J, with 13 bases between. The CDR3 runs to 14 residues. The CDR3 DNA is TGTGCCAGCAGTTTTAGACAGGAAGGTCAGCCCCAGCATTTT. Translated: CASSFRQEGQPQHF.

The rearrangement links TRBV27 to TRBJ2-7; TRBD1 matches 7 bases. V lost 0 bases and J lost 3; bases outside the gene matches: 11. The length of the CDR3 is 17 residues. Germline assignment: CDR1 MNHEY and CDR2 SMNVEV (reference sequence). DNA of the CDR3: TGTGCCAGCAGTTTATCGATAGGGGACAGCATCGTCTACGAGCAGTACTTC. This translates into CASSLSIGDSIVYEQYF.

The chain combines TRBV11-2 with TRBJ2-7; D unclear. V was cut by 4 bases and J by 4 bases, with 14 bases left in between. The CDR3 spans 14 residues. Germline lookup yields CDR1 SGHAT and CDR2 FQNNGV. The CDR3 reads CASSSPSRAYEQYF. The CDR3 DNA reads TGTGCCAGCAGCTCGCCCTCACGGGCTTACGAGCAGTACTTC.

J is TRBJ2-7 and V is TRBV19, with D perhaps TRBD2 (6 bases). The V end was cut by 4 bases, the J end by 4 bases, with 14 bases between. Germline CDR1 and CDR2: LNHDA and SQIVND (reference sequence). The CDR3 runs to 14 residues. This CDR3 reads CASSTAEGRYEQYF. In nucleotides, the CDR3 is TGTGCCAGTAGTACGGCGGAGGGGAGATACGAGCAGTACTTC.

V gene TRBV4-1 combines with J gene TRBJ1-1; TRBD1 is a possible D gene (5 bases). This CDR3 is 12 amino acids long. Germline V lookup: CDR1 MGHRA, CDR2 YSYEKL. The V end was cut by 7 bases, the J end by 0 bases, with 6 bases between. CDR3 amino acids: CASKGVNTEAFF. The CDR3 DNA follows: TGCGCCAGCAAAGGGGTGAACACTGAAGCTTTCTTT.

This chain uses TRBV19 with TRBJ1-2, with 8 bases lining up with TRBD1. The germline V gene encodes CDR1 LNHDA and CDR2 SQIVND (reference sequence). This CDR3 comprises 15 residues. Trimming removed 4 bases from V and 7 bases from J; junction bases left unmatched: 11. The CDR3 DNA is TGTGCCAGTAGTAAAGGACAGGGCGTTTCGTCTGGCTACACCTTC. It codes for CASSKGQGVSSGYTF.

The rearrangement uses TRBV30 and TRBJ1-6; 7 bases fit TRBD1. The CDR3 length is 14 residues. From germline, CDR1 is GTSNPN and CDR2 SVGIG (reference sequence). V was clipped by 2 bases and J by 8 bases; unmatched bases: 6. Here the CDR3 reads CAWSRRQGDSPLHF. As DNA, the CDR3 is TGTGCCTGGAGTAGACGACAGGGAGATTCACCCCTCCACTTT.

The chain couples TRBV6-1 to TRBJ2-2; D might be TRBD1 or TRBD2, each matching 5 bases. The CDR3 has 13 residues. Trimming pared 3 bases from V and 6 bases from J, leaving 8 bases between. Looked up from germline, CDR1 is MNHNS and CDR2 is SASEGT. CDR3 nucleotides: TGTGCCAGCAGTGACCGAGGGGCCGGGGAGCTGTTTTTT. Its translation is CASSDRGAGELFF.

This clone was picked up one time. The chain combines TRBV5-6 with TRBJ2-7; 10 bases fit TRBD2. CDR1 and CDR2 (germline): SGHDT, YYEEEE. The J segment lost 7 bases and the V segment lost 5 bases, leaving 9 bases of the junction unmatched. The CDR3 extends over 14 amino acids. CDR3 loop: CASRIAGGTLEQYF. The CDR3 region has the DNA TGTGCCAGCAGGATAGCGGGGGGAACTCTAGAGCAGTACTTC.

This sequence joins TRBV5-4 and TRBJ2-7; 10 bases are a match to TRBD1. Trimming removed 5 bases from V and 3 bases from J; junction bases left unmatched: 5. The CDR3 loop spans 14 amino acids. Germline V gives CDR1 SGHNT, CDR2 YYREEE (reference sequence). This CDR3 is CASRAGTGDYEQYF. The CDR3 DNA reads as TGTGCCAGCAGAGCCGGGACAGGGGACTACGAGCAGTACTTC.

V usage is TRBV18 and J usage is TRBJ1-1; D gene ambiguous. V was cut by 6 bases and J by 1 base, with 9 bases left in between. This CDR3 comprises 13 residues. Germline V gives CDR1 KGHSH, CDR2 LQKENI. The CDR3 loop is CASSSNRNTEAFF. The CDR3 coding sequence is TGTGCCAGCTCCTCGAATAGGAACACTGAAGCTTTCTTT.

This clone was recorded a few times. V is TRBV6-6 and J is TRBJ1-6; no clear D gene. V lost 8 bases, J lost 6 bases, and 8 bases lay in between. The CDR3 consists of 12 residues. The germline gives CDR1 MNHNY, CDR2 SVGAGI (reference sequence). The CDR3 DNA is TGTGCCAGCCTGTTCGGTAATTCACCCCTCCACTTT. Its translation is CASLFGNSPLHF.

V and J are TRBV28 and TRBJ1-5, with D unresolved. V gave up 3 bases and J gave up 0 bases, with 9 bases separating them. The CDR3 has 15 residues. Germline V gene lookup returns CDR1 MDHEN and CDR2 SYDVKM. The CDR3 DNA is TGTGCCAGCAGTTTGGATGGATATAGCAATCAGCCCCAGCATTTT. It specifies CASSLDGYSNQPQHF.

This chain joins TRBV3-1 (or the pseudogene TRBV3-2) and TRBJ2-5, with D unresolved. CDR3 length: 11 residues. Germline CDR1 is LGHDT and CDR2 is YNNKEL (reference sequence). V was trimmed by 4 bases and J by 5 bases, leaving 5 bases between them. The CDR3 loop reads CASSLWETQYF. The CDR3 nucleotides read TGTGCCAGCAGCCTATGGGAGACCCAGTACTTC.

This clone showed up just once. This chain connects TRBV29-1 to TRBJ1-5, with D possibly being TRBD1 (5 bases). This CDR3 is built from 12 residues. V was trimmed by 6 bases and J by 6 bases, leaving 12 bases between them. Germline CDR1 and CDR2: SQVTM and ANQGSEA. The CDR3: CSVQTDSQPQHF. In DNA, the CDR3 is TGCAGCGTCCAAACCGACAGTCAGCCCCAGCATTTT.

CDR3 residues: CASSRDRVNSPLHF. The CDR3 DNA reads as TGCGCCAGCAGCCGGGACAGGGTGAATTCACCCCTCCACTTT. The chain is built from TRBV5-1 and TRBJ1-6; 9 positions match TRBD1. Germline V CDR1 and CDR2: SGHRS, YFSETQ. J gave up 7 bases and V 4 bases, and 3 bases lay outside the gene matches. CDR3 length: 14 amino acids.